Shown below are 16 T cell receptor beta chains from a single sample sequenced in a study of circulating and synovial CD4+ cells in juvenile arthritis. The assay was immunoSEQ multiplex PCR, and TCRdb's table has in-frame clones only and misses some. The repertoire holds 30,000 to 40,000 clones, with 85% to 95% as singletons. The source material was CD4+ T cells from blood. These receptors were obtained from a human donor with juvenile idiopathic arthritis.

The gene calls are TRBV14 and TRBJ1-6; D is undetermined. V was shortened by 3 bases and J by 9 bases, with 18 bases between the two germline ends. Germline CDR1 reads SGHDN; CDR2 reads FVKESK. The CDR3 has 16 amino acids. In nucleotides, the CDR3 is TGTGCCAGCAGCCACCGACTCACGTCCGGGAGTTCACCCCTCCACTTT. It yields the protein CASSHRLTSGSSPLHF.

The rearrangement joins TRBV5-6 to TRBJ2-4; 11 bases align to TRBD1. The CDR3 is 18 residues long. CDR1 and CDR2 (germline): SGHDT, YYEEEE. The ends lost 2 bases at V and 7 bases at J; junction bases unmatched: 14. The DNA of the CDR3 is TGTGCCAGCAGCTTAGGGCCCGGACAGGGGGCTGCTGAGAACATTCAGTACTTC. Protein: CASSLGPGQGAAENIQYF. Supplemented by reference TRBV5-6 and TRBJ2-4, the full variable domain reads DAGVTQSPTHLIKTRGQQVTLRCSPKSGHDTVSWYQQALGQGPQFIFQYYEEEERQRGNFPDRFSGHQFPNYSSELNVNALLLGDSALYLCASSLGPGQGAAENIQYFGAGTRLSVL.

The chain joins TRBV5-4 to TRBJ2-7, with D tentatively TRBD1 (7 bases). V lost 2 bases to trimming and J lost 6 bases, with 12 bases between them. Per the germline V gene, CDR1 is SGHNT and CDR2 is YYREEE (reference sequence). CDR3 length equals 13 residues. In DNA, the CDR3 is TGTGCCAGCAGCTTCGGCCAGGGGGGCGAGCAGTACTTC. Amino acid sequence: CASSFGQGGEQYF.

This chain links TRBV11-1 with TRBJ1-3; 9 bases map to TRBD1. The J segment lost 8 bases and the V segment lost 5 bases, leaving 10 bases of the junction unmatched. Germline V lookup: CDR1 SGHAT, CDR2 FQDESV (reference sequence). The CDR3 has 15 amino acids. CDR3 bases: TGTGCCAGCAGCCCTCGGACAGGGGAGATTGACACCATATATTTT. Translation gives CASSPRTGEIDTIYF.

V usage is TRBV7-9 and J usage is TRBJ2-3; maybe TRBD1 (6 bases). V was clipped by 5 bases and J by 4 bases, with 10 bases between them. The germline gives CDR1 SEHNR, CDR2 FQNEAQ (reference sequence). The CDR3 consists of 13 residues. The CDR3 nucleotides are TGTGCCAGCAGCCTACAGGGAGCAGATACGCAGTATTTT. It translates to CASSLQGADTQYF.

The J gene is TRBJ2-3, the V gene TRBV4-3, with 9 bases identical to TRBD2. Trimming took 0 bases from V and 14 from J; bases not matched to a gene: 9. Germline lookup yields CDR1 LGHNA and CDR2 YSLEER. The length of the CDR3 is 14 residues. In nucleotides, the CDR3 is TGCGCCAGCAGCCAAGAATTTAGCGGGGGTTCTGTGTATTTT. This sequence encodes CASSQEFSGGSVYF.

The V and J genes are TRBV7-2 and TRBJ2-3, with TRBD2 matching 9 bases. Per the germline V gene, CDR1 is SGHTA and CDR2 is FQGNSA. Trimming took 2 bases from V and 5 from J; bases not matched to a gene: 8. This CDR3 spans 16 amino acids. CDR3: CASSLMGGGAKDTQYF. CDR3 DNA sequence: TGTGCCAGCAGCTTAATGGGCGGGGGGGCCAAAGATACGCAGTATTTT.

This chain joins TRBV5-6 and TRBJ1-2, with unresolved D. The CDR3 contains 14 residues. Per the germline V gene, CDR1 is SGHDT and CDR2 is YYEEEE. With 1 base removed from V and 4 bases from J, the gap between germline ends came to 11 bases. The CDR3 reads CASSLIQALYGYTF. The CDR3 DNA is TGTGCCAGCAGCTTGATCCAGGCACTCTATGGCTACACCTTC.

The chain combines TRBV5-5 with TRBJ2-7; 7 nucleotides agree with TRBD1. Germline V gene lookup returns CDR1 SGHKS and CDR2 YYEKEE (reference sequence). CDR3 length: 16 amino acids. Trimming at V came to 0 bases and at J to 2 bases, leaving 8 bases not matched to a gene. The CDR3 DNA is TGTGCCAGCAGCTTGGACTCCGAGACAGGGCCCTACGAGCAGTACTTC. Translated, it gives CASSLDSETGPYEQYF.

The chain recombines TRBV18 with TRBJ1-1; 7 bases are shared with TRBD1. CDR3 length equals 15 residues. The V and J ends lost 4 bases and 2 bases, in that order; junction bases with no gene match: 7. The germline CDR1 and CDR2 sequences are KGHSH and LQKENI. The CDR3 nucleotides are TGTGCCAGCTCACAACAGGGGACCCTAAACACTGAAGCTTTCTTT. This translates into CASSQQGTLNTEAFF.

This chain connects TRBV7-9 to TRBJ1-2; the D is unclear. V dropped 2 bases and J dropped 6 bases, with 10 bases sitting between them. Germline V gives CDR1 SEHNR, CDR2 FQNEAQ (reference sequence). This CDR3 is built from 13 residues. CDR3 residues: CASSLNSMNGYTF. CDR3 sequence (DNA): TGTGCCAGCAGCTTAAACAGCATGAATGGCTACACCTTC.

The chain has TRBV25-1 and TRBJ1-3, with a tentative D call TRBD1 (5 bases). Germline CDR1 MGHDK, CDR2 SYGVNS. The CDR3 is made up of 17 amino acids. Trimming pared 6 bases from V and 0 bases from J, leaving 18 bases between. The CDR3 nucleotides read TGTGCCAGCAGCCCAACCGGGGGGGTACTCTCTGGAAACACCATATATTTT. Its protein product is CASSPTGGVLSGNTIYF.

The chain carries TRBV19 and TRBJ2-7; 10 bases are a match to TRBD1. With V trimmed by 4 bases and J by 4 bases, 7 bases remained unmatched. The germline CDR1 and CDR2 sequences are LNHDA and SQIVND (reference sequence). There are 15 residues in the CDR3. CDR3 in amino acids: CASSTTRDRGYEQYF. The CDR3 DNA sequence: TGTGCCAGTAGTACCACCCGGGACAGGGGTTACGAGCAGTACTTC.

The chain links TRBV18 to TRBJ2-3, with D maybe TRBD2 (5 bases). The CDR3 is 16 amino acids. Germline V CDR1 and CDR2: KGHSH, LQKENI. V was clipped by 5 bases and J by 3 bases, with 18 bases between them. CDR3 nucleotides: TGTGCCAGCTCATCTCCCCTAGCCCAGAAGACAGATACGCAGTATTTT. Translating it yields CASSSPLAQKTDTQYF.

V is TRBV9 and J is TRBJ2-2; 8 nucleotides match TRBD2. This CDR3 has 16 residues. The V and J ends lost 4 bases and 6 bases, in that order; junction bases with no gene match: 11. CDR1 is SGDLS, CDR2 YYNGEE, per germline. DNA for the CDR3: TGTGCCAGCAGCTTTCCCTCGGGGGGGCCTCCCGGGGAGCTGTTTTTT. This translates into CASSFPSGGPPGELFF.

The rearrangement links TRBV9 to TRBJ2-1, with TRBD1 matching 7 bases. Germline V gene sequence: CDR1 SGDLS, CDR2 YYNGEE. Unmatched junction bases numbered 5, after V lost 9 bases and J lost 2 bases. The CDR3 length is 13 residues. The CDR3 loop reads CAKGQITYNEQFF. CDR3 coding DNA: TGTGCCAAGGGACAGATCACCTACAATGAGCAGTTCTTC.